The T cell receptor (beta chain) under discussion was sequenced for a study of T cell repertoires in cytomegalovirus infection. The germline gives CDR1 SGHTA, CDR2 FQGNSA. V lost 3 bases, J lost 7 bases, and 13 bases lay in between. The CDR3 has 14 residues. One entry per CDR3 protein results from TCRdb running MiXCR on the reads. The sample shows about 530,000 distinct CDR3 sequences, approximately 26% of them seen only once. This rearrangement joins TRBV7-2 to TRBJ2-4; D is undetermined. This clonotype was obtained from a human donor in good health (CMV status not recorded). Some clones in this sample may be carry-over from other donors' samples. The specimen was PBMCs. The CDR3 DNA reads TGTGCCAGCAGCTTCCCTTTGGCTGGGAACATTCAGTACTTC. Amino acid sequence: CASSFPLAGNIQYF.